A selection of T cell receptor beta chains follows, all from one sample in a study of response to subunit inactivated influenza vaccine. TCRdb passed the RT-PCR reads through MiXCR, listing each CDR3 protein once. The repertoire holds 450,000 to 550,000 distinct CDR3 sequences, 25% seen once, with 1.5% to 2% in the top ten. Sequences were derived from CD4+ T cells sorted from PBMCs, sampled roughly 5 days after vaccination. These receptors all stem from a man aged 50 to 60 who received an inactivated influenza vaccine. The CDR3 runs from the conserved cysteine through the conserved F or W. A D gene is named only where the DNA matches it firmly. For some rows the clone size is stated as once, few or many, or as a class when expanded; others skip it.

clone_size	v_call	d_call	j_call	cdr3_nt	cdr3_aa
few	TRBV20-1	.	TRBJ2-1	TGCAGTGCTAAGGAGTGGACAGCCTACAATGAGCAGTTCTTC	CSAKEWTAYNEQFF
.	TRBV12-3/TRBV12-4	TRBD1	TRBJ2-4	TGTGCCAGCAGTTTAGGCCGGACAGGGGCGCGGAGAAACATTCAGTACTTC	CASSLGRTGARRNIQYF
few	TRBV25-1	.	TRBJ1-6	TGTGCCAGCAGTGGTCTTGCGAGCTCCTATAATTCACCCCTCCACTTT	CASSGLASSYNSPLHF
.	TRBV28	.	TRBJ2-7	TGTGCCAGCAGTTCCCCAACCGGGACACGGACTAGTCAGCAGTACTTC	CASSSPTGTRTSQQYF
few	TRBV7-2	.	TRBJ2-3	TGTGCCAGCAGCCCGATCGGAGGATACCTAGGAGATACGCAGTATTTT	CASSPIGGYLGDTQYF
few	TRBV6-1	.	TRBJ1-1	TGTGCCAGCAGTGCTTCCCCCAATACTGAAGCTTTCTTT	CASSASPNTEAFF
few	TRBV20-1	.	TRBJ2-3	TGCAGTGCTAGTGACAGACGGGGGACCAGCACAGATACGCAGTATTTT	CSASDRRGTSTDTQYF
few	TRBV18	.	TRBJ2-1	TGTGCCAGCTCACCACCGATGGGGAATGAGCAGTTCTTC	CASSPPMGNEQFF
few	TRBV29-1	.	TRBJ2-3	TGCAGCGCTGAAGGACGCCTCCGAACAGATACGCAGTATTTT	CSAEGRLRTDTQYF
.	TRBV5-1	.	TRBJ2-1	TGCGCCAGCACCCAGGAAGGGCTTGAGCAGTTCTTC	CASTQEGLEQFF
many	TRBV20-1	TRBD2	TRBJ2-7	TGCAGTGCACATGGTAGCGGGAGAGTAAATTCCTACGAGCAGTACTTC	CSAHGSGRVNSYEQYF
.	TRBV15	.	TRBJ2-3	TGTGCCACCAGCCCTAGGGGCGCTAGCACAGATACGCAGTATTTT	CATSPRGASTDTQYF
.	TRBV4-3	TRBD2	TRBJ2-1	TGCGCCAGCAGCCAAGGCGACCGGGGGGGCAGGGATGAGCAGTTCTTC	CASSQGDRGGRDEQFF
.	TRBV7-2	.	TRBJ1-2	TGTTCCAGCAGCTTGGTCGGCGGGCCTAACTATGGCTACACCTTC	CSSSLVGGPNYGYTF
few	TRBV6-4	TRBD2	TRBJ2-3	TGTGCCAGCAGTGTGTATGACGGGGGGACCGCCGTAAGGCAGTATTTT	CASSVYDGGTAVRQYF
few	TRBV6-2/TRBV6-3	.	TRBJ2-7	TGTGCCAGCAGAGCGACAGAGACCTACGAGCAGTACTTC	CASRATETYEQYF
.	TRBV7-2	.	TRBJ2-2	TGTGCCAGCAGTCCGACCCGGGGCACCGGGGAGCTGTTTTTT	CASSPTRGTGELFF
few	TRBV5-5	.	TRBJ2-3	TGTGCCAGCAGCTTTGGTTACAGTCCAGATACGCAGTATTTT	CASSFGYSPDTQYF
.	TRBV2	.	TRBJ2-5	TGTGCCAGCAGTCTTTCCACAGTGATCCAAGAGACCCAGTACTTC	CASSLSTVIQETQYF
.	TRBV5-1	.	TRBJ2-3	TGCGCCAGCAGCTTGGCGGACCCTCCGGGGGATACGCAGTATTTT	CASSLADPPGDTQYF
.	TRBV15	.	TRBJ1-1	TGTGCCACCAGCAGGACGCTAGGGGGGTGGACTGAAGCTTTCTTT	CATSRTLGGWTEAFF
.	TRBV28	TRBD1	TRBJ1-2	TGTGCCAGCAGTCCCGTACAGGGGGCTGACAACTATGGCTACACCTTC	CASSPVQGADNYGYTF
few	TRBV20-1	TRBD1	TRBJ1-2	TGCAGTGCTAGATGGACAGGGTCTGGCTACACCTTC	CSARWTGSGYTF
many	TRBV29-1	.	TRBJ2-6	TGCAGCGCTGACTTTACGGCCAACGTCCTGACTTTC	CSADFTANVLTF
few	TRBV10-3	TRBD1	TRBJ1-2	TGTGCCACCAAGACAGGGGCCTATGGCTACACCTTC	CATKTGAYGYTF
few	TRBV10-3	.	TRBJ2-3	TGTGCCATCAGTGGACAGGTGAACACAGATACGCAGTATTTT	CAISGQVNTDTQYF
.	TRBV4-2	.	TRBJ2-3	TGTGCCAGCAGCCCCCGTGGTAGCGAAGCAGATACGCAGTATTTT	CASSPRGSEADTQYF
.	TRBV6-1	.	TRBJ1-1	TGTGCCAGCAACCAGGACGGACAGAACACTGAAGCTTTCTTT	CASNQDGQNTEAFF
.	TRBV18	TRBD2	TRBJ2-2	TGTGCCAGCTCACCTATCCAAGCGGGATCTGTCCCCGGGGAGCTGTTTTTT	CASSPIQAGSVPGELFF
few	TRBV5-1	TRBD1	TRBJ2-7	TGCGCCAGCTTTAACAGGGGGACCGAGCAGTACTTC	CASFNRGTEQYF
.	TRBV4-3	.	TRBJ2-7	TGCGCCAGCAGCCAAGCCCCGGTCGGGGCCGCCTACGAGCAGTACTTC	CASSQAPVGAAYEQYF
.	TRBV6-1	TRBD1	TRBJ2-2	TGTGCCAGCAGACCAGCTGGACAGGGTACCGGGGAGCTGTTTTTT	CASRPAGQGTGELFF
.	TRBV11-2	.	TRBJ2-2	TGTGCCAGCAGCCGTACGGAACGCACCGGGGAGCTGTTTTTT	CASSRTERTGELFF
few	TRBV14	.	TRBJ2-2	TGTGCCAGCAGCCAGTGGGGGAACACCGGGGAGCTGTTTTTT	CASSQWGNTGELFF
few	TRBV7-7	.	TRBJ2-3	TGTGCCAGCAGCCGGGACACTGGAGATACGCAGTATTTT	CASSRDTGDTQYF
few	TRBV30	.	TRBJ1-1	TGTGCCTGGAGTGTTGGGGACATCCAGGCCACTGAAGCTTTCTTT	CAWSVGDIQATEAFF
few	TRBV5-1	.	TRBJ2-7	TGCGCCAGCAGCTTGTTACAGGAATCCTACGAGCAGTACTTC	CASSLLQESYEQYF
.	TRBV6-1	.	TRBJ1-4	TGTGCCAGCAGTGAAGTAAGGCAGAATGAAAAACTGTTTTTT	CASSEVRQNEKLFF
few	TRBV20-1	TRBD1	TRBJ2-7	TGCAGTGCAAGGGGACCGGGACAGGGCTTATACGAGCAGTACTTC	CSARGPGQGLYEQYF